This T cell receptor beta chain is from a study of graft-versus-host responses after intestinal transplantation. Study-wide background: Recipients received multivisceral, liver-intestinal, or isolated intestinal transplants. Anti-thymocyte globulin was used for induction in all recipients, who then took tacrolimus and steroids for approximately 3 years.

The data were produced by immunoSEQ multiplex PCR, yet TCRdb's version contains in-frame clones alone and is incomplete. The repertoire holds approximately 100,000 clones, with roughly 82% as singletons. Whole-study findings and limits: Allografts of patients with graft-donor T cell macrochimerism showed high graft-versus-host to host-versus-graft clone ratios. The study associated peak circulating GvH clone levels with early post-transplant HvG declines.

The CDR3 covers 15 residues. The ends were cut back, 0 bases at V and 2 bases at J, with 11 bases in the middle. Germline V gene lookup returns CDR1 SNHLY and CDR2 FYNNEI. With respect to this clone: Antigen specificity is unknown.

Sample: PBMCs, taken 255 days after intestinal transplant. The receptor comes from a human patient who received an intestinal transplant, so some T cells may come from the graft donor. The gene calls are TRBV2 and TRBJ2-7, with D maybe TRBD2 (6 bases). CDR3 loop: CASSEALEGPYEQYF. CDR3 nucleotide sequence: TGTGCCAGCAGTGAAGCGCTGGAGGGACCCTACGAGCAGTACTTC.